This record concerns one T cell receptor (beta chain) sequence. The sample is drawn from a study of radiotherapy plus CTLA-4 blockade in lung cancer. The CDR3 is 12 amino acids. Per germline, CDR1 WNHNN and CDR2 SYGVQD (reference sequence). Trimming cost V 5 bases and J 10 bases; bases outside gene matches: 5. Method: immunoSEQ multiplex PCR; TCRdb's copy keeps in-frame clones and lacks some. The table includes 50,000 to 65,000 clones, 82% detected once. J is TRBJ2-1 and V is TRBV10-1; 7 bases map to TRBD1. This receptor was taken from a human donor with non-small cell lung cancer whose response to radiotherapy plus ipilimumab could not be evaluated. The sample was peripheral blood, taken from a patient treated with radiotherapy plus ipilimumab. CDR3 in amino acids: CASSTGDQEQFF. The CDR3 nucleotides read TGCGCCAGCAGTACAGGGGATCAGGAGCAGTTCTTC.